This is a list of T cell receptor beta chains from one sample in a study of a mutant IDH1 vaccine in newly diagnosed glioma. The table came from immunoSEQ multiplex PCR; TCRdb's copy has only in-frame clones and leaves some out. The sample lists some 26,000 clones; 70% were seen once. What these receptors recognize is not known. Sequencing used peripheral blood mononuclear cells (PBMCs), obtained from a glioma patient whose treatment included an IDH1 peptide vaccine. The receptors here all came from a man aged 18-30 years with glioma. Some clones in this sample may be carry-over from other donors' samples. The CDR3 runs from the conserved cysteine through the conserved F or W. A D gene is named only where the DNA matches it firmly. A clone size is listed for some rows: how often the clone was seen (once, few, many), or a class if it is expanded.

D gene	V gene	clone size	J gene	CDR3 DNA	CDR3 protein
.	TRBV6-5	few	TRBJ1-2	TGTGCCAGCACCCGGTTCGGGATAATGAATGGCTACACCTTC	CASTRFGIMNGYTF
.	TRBV19	few	TRBJ2-7	TGTGCCAGTAGTATGAAGAACAGGGTCAACTACGAGCAGTACTTC	CASSMKNRVNYEQYF
.	TRBV19	once	TRBJ1-2	TGTGCCAGTAGTATGACGGACAATGGCTACACCTTC	CASSMTDNGYTF
TRBD1	TRBV18	once	TRBJ2-5	TGTGCCAGCTCACCGGGACAGGGCAAAGAGACCCAGTACTTC	CASSPGQGKETQYF
.	TRBV4-3	once	TRBJ2-7	TGCGCCAGCAGCCAAGAGATTAGCGAGAGCTACGAGCAGTACTTC	CASSQEISESYEQYF
.	TRBV6-1	.	TRBJ1-2	TGTGCCAGCAGTGAGACATGGGGGGCGGATGGCTACACCTTC	CASSETWGADGYTF
.	TRBV18	.	TRBJ2-7	TGTGCCAGCTCACCAGCACAGGTTTACGAGCAGTACTTC	CASSPAQVYEQYF
TRBD2	TRBV27	once	TRBJ2-3	TGTGCCAGCAGTTATACCGGGACTAGCGGGGCCCCAGATACGCAGTATTTT	CASSYTGTSGAPDTQYF
.	TRBV6-5	.	TRBJ1-1	TGTGCCAGCAGTTACCAGGAGGACACTGAAGCTTTCTTT	CASSYQEDTEAFF
.	TRBV27	.	TRBJ2-5	TGTGCCAGCAGTTCGGGGTTGGAGACCCAGTACTTC	CASSSGLETQYF
TRBD1	TRBV5-1	.	TRBJ2-2	TGCGCCAGCAGCTTGGAAGGGGGCCGGGAGCTGTTTTTT	CASSLEGGRELFF
TRBD1	TRBV30	few	TRBJ1-2	TGTGCCTGGAGTGTACGAGCAGGGGGTGGCTACACCTTC	CAWSVRAGGGYTF
.	TRBV5-1	few	TRBJ1-4	TGCGCCAGCAGCTTGGGCGAAGGGGTACGACTGTTTTTT	CASSLGEGVRLFF
TRBD1	TRBV4-1	.	TRBJ2-7	TGCGCCAGCAGCACCCGGACAGGCGAGCAGTACTTC	CASSTRTGEQYF
.	TRBV6-4	few	TRBJ1-5	TGTGCCAGCAGTGAATTTGGAGGGGGAGGTCAGCCCCAGCATTTT	CASSEFGGGGQPQHF